This T cell receptor beta chain comes out of a study of CD8+ T cells in alopecia areata. Extracted from the samples, RNA was reverse transcribed into cDNA to serve as the sequencing template. Method: immunoSEQ multiplex PCR; TCRdb's copy keeps in-frame clones and lacks some. There are some 180,000 clones in the sample; 53% occur only once, and about 10% lies in the top ten. The treatment was: oral pan-JAK inhibitor, 5-10 mg twice daily. Germline V gene lookup returns CDR1 SGHTA and CDR2 FQGNSA. V lost 1 base and J lost 5, with 6 bases in between. This CDR3 has 13 residues. Sequences were derived from CD8+ T cells sorted from blood, sampled at week 24, from a patient treated with tofacitinib. The source of this sequence is a human donor with alopecia areata. V usage is TRBV7-2 and J usage is TRBJ2-1, with D hard to call. The CDR3 reads CASSLGSHNEQFF. CDR3 nucleotide sequence: TGTGCCAGCAGCTTAGGGTCCCACAATGAGCAGTTCTTC.